This paragraph reports one T cell receptor beta chain. RNA was extracted with the RNeasy kit, and a quantity of roughly 0.5 to 1 ug was reverse transcribed using random hexamers. Amplification of TCR beta CDR3 used immunoSEQ multiplex PCR across 54 Vbeta and 13 Jbeta. TCRdb ran MiXCR on the immunoSEQ multiplex PCR reads and lists one entry per CDR3 protein. Among a few hundred thousand distinct CDR3 sequences, around 95% were seen once, and the ten largest hold approximately 0.082%. V was clipped by 2 bases and J by 8 bases, with 13 bases between them. CDR1 and CDR2 from the germline V gene are SGHTA and FQGNSA. The CDR3 has 15 amino acids. TCR beta sequencing covered blood CD8+ and CD4+ T cells. It was treatment-naive patients with stable or active relapsing-remitting disease who made up the multiple sclerosis controls. The CD8+ and CD4+ T cells were isolated magnetically using a negative isolation approach, whereas the TEMRA cells were enriched by FACS.

The sample belongs to a study of CD8 T cells in Susac syndrome. The V and J genes are TRBV7-2 and TRBJ1-6; D might be TRBD1 (5 bases). The sequence came from a human donor with multiple sclerosis. Specimen: CD4+ T cells from PBMCs. The CDR3 nucleotides are TGTGCCAGCAGCTTATCTGGGGGTGGAGATTCACCCCTCCACTTT. This sequence encodes CASSLSGGGDSPLHF.